The 3 T cell receptor beta chains below all came from one sample that was sequenced in a study of T cells after yellow fever vaccination. MiXCR, applied by TCRdb to the 5' RACE reads, yields one record per CDR3 protein. The data contain about 510,000 distinct CDR3 sequences, 21% of them singletons. The source was PBMCs, collected roughly 20 days after the first yellow fever vaccination. Source of these receptors: a young man who received the YFV17D yellow fever vaccine.

The genes are TRBV20-1 and TRBJ2-3; tentatively, D is TRBD2 (7 bases). Between the trimmed V and J ends, which lost 7 bases and 5 bases, there was a span of 16 bases. CDR1 and CDR2 from the germline V gene are DFQATT and SNEGSKA (reference sequence). This CDR3 has 13 amino acids. The CDR3 sequence is CSVRGGELDTQYF. The DNA for the CDR3 is TGCAGTGTTAGGGGGGGGGAGCTAGATACGCAGTATTTT.

This clonotype was observed a handful of times. V is TRBV3-1 and J is TRBJ2-1; D is uncertain. V was shortened by 0 bases and J by 5 bases, with 14 bases between the two germline ends. The CDR3 sequence is 16 residues long. Germline assignment: CDR1 LGHDT and CDR2 YNNKEL (reference sequence). For the CDR3, the DNA is TGTGCCAGCAGCCAAGATGCGTGGGATTTAAACAATGAGCAGTTCTTC. Its protein product is CASSQDAWDLNNEQFF.

The chain has TRBV7-2 and TRBJ2-7; TRBD1 matches at 8 bases. Germline CDR1 is SGHTA and CDR2 is FQGNSA. The CDR3 spans 13 residues. V lost 5 bases to trimming and J lost 4 bases; unmatched junction nucleotides: 4. This chain's CDR3 is CASSVQGVYEQYV. The CDR3 DNA is TGTGCCAGCAGCGTACAGGGGGTGTACGAGCAGTACGTC.